The 30 T cell receptor beta chains listed next were all sequenced from one sample in a study of PD-1 blockade in classical Hodgkin lymphoma. Time point indicated: cycle 4 day 1 (C4D1), after more than 5 weeks of nivolumab. All patients relapsed after autologous stem cell transplantation, and brentuximab vedotin exposure varied. Measured with immunoSEQ multiplex PCR; TCRdb has only the in-frame clones, and not every one. The sample lists about 90,000 clones, 90% seen once, with around 2.7% in the top ten. Sequenced material: peripheral blood mononuclear cells (PBMCs), taken before the fourth cycle of nivolumab. The receptors were gathered from a human donor with classical Hodgkin lymphoma.

With regard to this clone: The sample carries other DNA sequences with the same CDR3. The chain joins TRBV6-6 to TRBJ1-1; D not certain. Germline V gene sequence: CDR1 MNHNY, CDR2 SVGAGI (reference sequence). The CDR3 is made up of 13 amino acids. The V end was cut by 0 bases, the J end by 0 bases, with 2 bases between. CDR3 nucleotide sequence: TGTGCCAGCAGTTACTCCGTGAACACTGAAGCTTTCTTT. Translating it yields CASSYSVNTEAFF.

The chain couples TRBV11-1 to TRBJ1-2, with 7 bases aligning to TRBD1. From germline, CDR1 is SGHAT and CDR2 FQDESV (reference sequence). Trimming cost V 5 bases and J 4 bases; bases outside gene matches: 13. The CDR3 length is 16 residues. The CDR3 region has the DNA TGTGCCAGCAGCCGTGATTACAGGGGAGGAATCTATGGCTACACCTTC. This codes for CASSRDYRGGIYGYTF.

The rearrangement joins TRBV5-8 to TRBJ2-3, with TRBD1 matching 8 bases. CDR3 length: 12 residues. Germline V gene lookup returns CDR1 SGHTS and CDR2 YDEGEE. J gave up 8 bases and V 4 bases, and 3 bases lay outside the gene matches. CDR3 protein: CASSRTGLTQYF. In DNA, the CDR3 is TGTGCCAGCAGCCGGACAGGGCTTACGCAGTATTTT.

The chain recombines TRBV5-8 with TRBJ2-1, with TRBD1 matching over 7 bases. Germline lookup yields CDR1 SGHTS and CDR2 YDEGEE. V dropped 6 bases and J dropped 0; count of bases not matched to a gene: 6. This CDR3 spans 15 amino acids. In DNA, the CDR3 is TGTGCCAGCAACCCCGGGACAGCCTCCTACAATGAGCAGTTCTTC. Protein product: CASNPGTASYNEQFF. Full variable domain (missing parts from reference TRBV5-8 and TRBJ2-1): EAGVTQSPTHLIKTRGQQATLRCSPISGHTSVYWYQQALGLGLQFLLWYDEGEERNRGNFPPRFSGRQFPNYSSELNVNALELEDSALYLCASNPGTASYNEQFFGPGTRLTVL.

This chain uses TRBV13 with TRBJ2-5; 8 bases align to TRBD2. The CDR3 sequence is 14 residues long. CDR1 and CDR2 (germline): PRHDT, FYEKMQ (reference sequence). V shed 3 bases, J shed 5 bases, and the junction held 5 bases outside the gene matches. The CDR3 region has the DNA TGTGCCAGCAGCTTCTGGACTAGCCTGGAGACCCAGTACTTC. Residues: CASSFWTSLETQYF.

The rearrangement joins TRBV18 to TRBJ1-2; 7 nucleotides line up with TRBD1. CDR3 size: 15 residues. V was clipped by 5 bases and J by 4 bases; unmatched bases: 10. Germline values: CDR1 KGHSH, CDR2 LQKENI. CDR3 nucleotides: TGTGCCAGCTCATCAACGGGACAGTCATCCTATGGCTACACCTTC. It is translated as CASSSTGQSSYGYTF.

This chain joins TRBV6-6 and TRBJ2-5; 9 bases fit TRBD2. Germline CDR1 MNHNY, CDR2 SVGAGI (reference sequence). The CDR3 is 12 residues long. Unmatched junction bases numbered 0, after V lost 7 bases and J lost 3 bases. In DNA, the CDR3 is TGTGCCAGCATAGCGGGGGAAGAGACCCAGTACTTC. It is translated as CASIAGEETQYF.

V gene TRBV18 combines with J gene TRBJ1-1; D may be TRBD1 (5 bases). The V end lost 3 bases, the J end lost 4 bases, and 12 bases lay between the germline ends. This CDR3 spans 14 amino acids. The germline CDR1 and CDR2 sequences are KGHSH and LQKENI. This chain's CDR3 is CASSPRRDGTEAFF. The CDR3 DNA reads TGTGCCAGCTCACCCCGCAGGGACGGCACTGAAGCTTTCTTT.

V gene TRBV19 combines with J gene TRBJ1-1, with 7 positions matching TRBD1. The CDR3 contains 14 residues. With V trimmed by 5 bases and J by 2 bases, 5 bases remained unmatched. From germline, CDR1 is LNHDA and CDR2 SQIVND (reference sequence). The CDR3 DNA sequence: TGTGCCAGTAGTGGGACAGATTCTAACACTGAAGCTTTCTTT. Its translation: CASSGTDSNTEAFF.

This chain connects TRBV19 to TRBJ1-5; D might be TRBD1 (5 bases). The CDR3 extends over 15 amino acids. Trimming left V 3 bases short and J 11 bases short, with 20 bases between. Germline V CDR1 and CDR2: LNHDA, SQIVND (reference sequence). Here the CDR3 DNA reads TGTGCCAGTAGTATGCGTTCGCGGGGACCTCCGACCCAGCATTTT. Its protein product is CASSMRSRGPPTQHF.

The CDR3 DNA reads TGCGCCAGCAGCGCCCTTAAAGAGACCCAGTACTTC. Translation gives CASSALKETQYF. The rearrangement links TRBV5-1 to TRBJ2-5; no firm D call. V lost 4 bases, J lost 3 bases, and 7 bases lay in between. Per germline, CDR1 SGHRS and CDR2 YFSETQ. CDR3 length equals 12 residues.

In its sample, this clone was seen a few times. The chain employs TRBV5-6 and TRBJ1-2; tentative D call: TRBD1 (6 bases). Germline V CDR1 and CDR2: SGHDT, YYEEEE. Trimming took 6 bases from V and 7 from J, leaving 16 bases between them. This CDR3 region has 13 residues. For the CDR3, the DNA is TGTGCCAGCACCGTGTGGGGGCGAGGTGGCTACACCTTC. As protein: CASTVWGRGGYTF.

This clone was observed once. The chain links TRBV30 to TRBJ1-5; D is uncertain. The CDR3 is 14 amino acids. Trimming removed 3 bases from V and 2 bases from J, with 11 bases in between. Looked up from germline, CDR1 is GTSNPN and CDR2 is SVGIG (reference sequence). The CDR3 spells CAWSPVGGNQPQHF. CDR3 coding DNA: TGTGCCTGGAGCCCCGTGGGCGGCAATCAGCCCCAGCATTTT.

This clone has just one count. The J gene is TRBJ1-4, the V gene TRBV30; unclear D gene. Germline assignment: CDR1 GTSNPN and CDR2 SVGIG (reference sequence). The CDR3 runs 14 residues. The CDR3 DNA reads as TGTGCTCGGAGGTCACTTGCAACTAATGAAAAACTGTTTTTT. It codes for CARRSLATNEKLFF.

The chain links TRBV5-6 to TRBJ1-5; the match to TRBD1 covers 9 bases. The CDR3 loop spans 16 amino acids. The V and J ends lost 4 bases and 7 bases, in that order; junction bases with no gene match: 12. The germline V gene encodes CDR1 SGHDT and CDR2 YYEEEE. The CDR3 protein is CASSVRPGQGLQPQHF. CDR3 in DNA: TGTGCCAGCAGCGTCCGCCCGGGACAGGGTTTGCAGCCCCAGCATTTT.

The rearrangement links TRBV28 to TRBJ2-1, with unresolved D. Between the trimmed V and J ends, which lost 6 bases and 0 bases, there was a span of 6 bases. Germline V gene data show CDR1 as MDHEN and CDR2 as SYDVKM. The CDR3 is 13 amino acids. The CDR3 coding sequence is TGTGCCAGCAGCTTTAGCTCCTACAATGAGCAGTTCTTC. This sequence encodes CASSFSSYNEQFF.

The chain uses TRBV5-4 and TRBJ2-3; 10 bases are shared with TRBD2. CDR1 and CDR2 (germline): SGHNT, YYREEE (reference sequence). The V gene end was trimmed by 3 bases and the J gene end by 3 bases; junction bases not matched to a gene: 7. The CDR3 has 16 residues. The CDR3 coding sequence is TGTGCCAGCAGCTCCCCGACTAGCGGGCCAACAGATACGCAGTATTTT. Protein product: CASSSPTSGPTDTQYF. Full variable domain (outside the CDR3, taken from reference TRBV5-4 and TRBJ2-3): ETGVTQSPTHLIKTRGQQVTLRCSSQSGHNTVSWYQQALGQGPQFIFQYYREEENGRGNFPPRFSGLQFPNYSSELNVNALELDDSALYLCASSSPTSGPTDTQYFGPGTRLTVL.

V usage is TRBV10-3 and J usage is TRBJ2-3, with TRBD2 identical over 11 bases. J gave up 4 bases and V 6 bases, and 0 bases lay outside the gene matches. The CDR3 spans 13 residues. Germline assignment: CDR1 ENHRY and CDR2 SYGVKD. DNA of the CDR3: TGTGCCATCAGGACTAGCGGGGCAGATACGCAGTATTTT. It codes for CAIRTSGADTQYF.

CDR3 in amino acids: CASSRRAQEQYF. The CDR3 DNA reads as TGTGCCAGCAGCCGAAGGGCTCAAGAGCAGTACTTC. The chain links TRBV6-5 to TRBJ2-5, with D uncertain. V gave up 6 bases and J gave up 11 bases, with 16 bases separating them. CDR1 is MNHEY, CDR2 SVGAGI, per germline. The CDR3 has 12 residues.

The chain links TRBV14 to TRBJ1-1; TRBD1 matches at 8 bases. CDR3 length: 13 amino acids. Germline CDR1 and CDR2: SGHDN and FVKESK. V lost 4 bases, J lost 5 bases, and 3 bases stayed unmatched. The DNA for the CDR3 is TGTGCCAGCAGCCTAGGACAGGGAACTGAAGCTTTCTTT. This gives the protein CASSLGQGTEAFF.

The gene calls are TRBV6-5 and TRBJ1-5; tentatively, D is TRBD1 (5 bases). The V and J ends lost 6 bases and 3 bases respectively, with 9 bases between them. The CDR3 runs to 13 residues. CDR1 MNHEY and CDR2 SVGAGI come from the germline V gene. CDR3: CASRRQLNQPQHF. For the CDR3, the DNA is TGTGCCAGCAGGAGACAGCTCAATCAGCCCCAGCATTTT.

The rearrangement uses TRBV30 and TRBJ2-1; weak D call: TRBD1 (5 bases). CDR1 is GTSNPN and CDR2 is SVGIG in the germline V gene (reference sequence). V was trimmed by 0 bases and J by 4 bases, leaving 10 bases between them. CDR3 length equals 14 residues. The CDR3 loop is CAWSVARAYNEQFF. In DNA form, the CDR3 reads TGTGCCTGGAGTGTGGCCAGGGCTTACAATGAGCAGTTCTTC.

The chain has TRBV5-6 and TRBJ2-3, with 9 bases identical to TRBD2. V shed 0 bases, J shed 2 bases, and the junction held 1 base outside the gene matches. This CDR3 spans 15 amino acids. Germline assignment: CDR1 SGHDT and CDR2 YYEEEE. In DNA form, the CDR3 reads TGTGCCAGCAGCTTGGGACTAGCGGACACAGATACGCAGTATTTT. As protein: CASSLGLADTDTQYF.

The chain joins TRBV7-4 to TRBJ2-4; D is ambiguous. The germline CDR1 and CDR2 sequences are SGHVT and SQSDAQ. V was pared by 1 base and J by 0 bases, with 13 bases between. This CDR3 comprises 17 residues. Here the CDR3 reads CASSLVPRQLAKNIQYF. The CDR3 nucleotides are TGTGCCAGCAGCTTAGTTCCCCGGCAGTTAGCCAAAAACATTCAGTACTTC. The variable domain in full, completed from reference TRBV7-4 and TRBJ2-4, reads GAGVSQSPRYKVAKRGRDVALRCDSISGHVTLYWYRQTLGQGSEVLTYSQSDAQRDKSGRPSGRFSAERPERSVSTLKIQRTEQGDSAVYLCASSLVPRQLAKNIQYFGAGTRLSVL.

This chain joins TRBV28 and TRBJ2-7; D perhaps matches TRBD1 (6 bases). The CDR3 has 16 residues. Looked up from germline, CDR1 is MDHEN and CDR2 is SYDVKM. With 3 bases removed from V and 0 bases from J, the gap between germline ends came to 15 bases. In nucleotides, the CDR3 is TGTGCCAGCAGTTTCCCCAAGGACAGACCCTCCTACGAGCAGTACTTC. It specifies CASSFPKDRPSYEQYF.

The V gene is TRBV7-9, the J gene TRBJ1-2, with unresolved D. Germline CDR1 is SEHNR and CDR2 is FQNEAQ (reference sequence). The CDR3 has 13 amino acids. With 3 bases removed from V and 6 bases from J, the gap between germline ends came to 11 bases. In DNA form, the CDR3 reads TGTGCCAGCAGCTTGGCCCGCCTCGATGGCTACACCTTC. It specifies CASSLARLDGYTF.

The chain carries TRBV11-2 and TRBJ1-3; D perhaps matches TRBD1 (5 bases). The CDR3 totals 16 residues. CDR1 and CDR2 (germline): SGHAT, FQNNGV. V lost 1 base to trimming and J lost 3 bases, with 13 bases between them. The CDR3 is CASSLVTVDLGNTIYF. In DNA form, the CDR3 reads TGTGCCAGCAGCTTAGTGACAGTTGACCTTGGAAACACCATATATTTT.

V gene TRBV5-1 combines with J gene TRBJ2-3; no reliable D call. This CDR3 has 13 residues. Germline values: CDR1 SGHRS, CDR2 YFSETQ. Trimming left V 0 bases short and J 4 bases short, with 6 bases between. CDR3: CASSLDPSDTQYF. In DNA form, the CDR3 reads TGCGCCAGCAGCTTGGACCCGTCAGATACGCAGTATTTT.

As DNA, the CDR3 is TGTGCCAGCAGCTTGGTTAGCGGGGGGGCCTCCGATACGCAGTATTTT. This sequence encodes CASSLVSGGASDTQYF. The rearrangement joins TRBV5-8 to TRBJ2-3; 11 bases match TRBD2. With V trimmed by 0 bases and J by 6 bases, 6 bases remained unmatched. The germline V gene has CDR1 SGHTS and CDR2 YDEGEE. The CDR3 is 16 residues long.

The chain is built from TRBV19 and TRBJ1-5; D gene unclear. CDR1 and CDR2 from the germline V gene are LNHDA and SQIVND (reference sequence). V shed 3 bases and J shed 0 bases, with 15 bases lying between them. This CDR3 region has 17 residues. CDR3 in amino acids: CASSIGFGDYSNQPQHF. The CDR3 DNA reads TGTGCCAGTAGTATCGGTTTCGGGGATTATAGCAATCAGCCCCAGCATTTT.